These 6 T cell receptor beta chains were all obtained from the same sample, sequenced in a study of cytomegalovirus exposure and HLA in healthy donors. The study ran its PCR with 60 Vbeta and 13 Jbeta primers. Sequenced by immunoSEQ multiplex PCR; TCRdb stores in-frame clones only, minus some. The sample has around 200,000 clones, less than 90% seen once; the top ten hold around 1.6%. The sample comprised PBMCs. These receptor sequences come from a man aged 45-65 years in good health and CMV-seronegative.

This chain links TRBV19 with TRBJ1-5, with TRBD1 matching 7 bases. The germline V gene has CDR1 LNHDA and CDR2 SQIVND (reference sequence). J gave up 11 bases and V 5 bases, and 18 bases lay outside the gene matches. The length of the CDR3 is 16 residues. The CDR3 region has the DNA TGTGCCAGTAGTGTCGGTGGGACAGCGATCACCCCGTCCCAGCATTTT. Its translation is CASSVGGTAITPSQHF.

The chain recombines TRBV10-2 with TRBJ2-7; a weak D match, TRBD1 (5 bases). The CDR3 is made up of 11 amino acids. Trimming left V 6 bases short and J 6 bases short, with 9 bases between. Germline V lookup: CDR1 WSHSY, CDR2 SAAADI. DNA for the CDR3: TGCGCCAGCAGCCCAGGGTTCGAGCAGTACTTC. Amino acid sequence: CASSPGFEQYF.

A word on this clone: Other nucleotide sequences in the sample specify the same CDR3. V and J are TRBV2 and TRBJ2-7; 8 nucleotides line up with TRBD1. Germline CDR1 is SNHLY and CDR2 is FYNNEI. V shed 5 bases, J shed 0 bases, and the junction held 3 bases outside the gene matches. The CDR3 length is 14 residues. Here the CDR3 DNA reads TGTGCCAGCAGTCCCGGGACAGGCTCCTACGAGCAGTACTTC. The encoded protein is CASSPGTGSYEQYF.

CDR3 coding DNA: TGTGCCAGCAGTGAAGTAAGGGGAACCGGGGAGCTGTTTTTT. It encodes CASSEVRGTGELFF. V usage is TRBV6-1 and J usage is TRBJ2-2, with a tentative D call TRBD1 (5 bases). Germline V lookup: CDR1 MNHNS, CDR2 SASEGT. The V end was cut by 1 base, the J end by 5 bases, with 8 bases between. The CDR3 loop spans 14 amino acids.

The chain couples TRBV5-1 to TRBJ2-7; 9 bases align to TRBD1. This CDR3 has 15 amino acids. V lost 2 bases, J lost 1 base, and 4 bases stayed unmatched. Germline V gives CDR1 SGHRS, CDR2 YFSETQ. The CDR3 protein is CASSLIGTGSYEQYF. The CDR3 DNA sequence: TGCGCCAGCAGCTTAATCGGGACAGGGTCCTACGAGCAGTACTTC.

This clone came up a few times. The chain links TRBV5-4 to TRBJ1-4, with D maybe TRBD1 (5 bases). The V gene's germline CDR1 is SGHNT and CDR2 YYREEE (reference sequence). The CDR3 length is 15 residues. V dropped 2 bases and J dropped 4 bases, with 12 bases sitting between them. CDR3 in amino acids: CASSLKGWDNEKLFF. For the CDR3, the DNA is TGTGCCAGCAGCTTAAAGGGGTGGGATAATGAAAAACTGTTTTTT.